This T cell receptor (beta chain) was obtained from a study of shared T cell receptors in the human thymus. Trimming removed 0 bases from V and 4 bases from J, with 11 bases in between. CDR1 and CDR2 (germline): LNHNV, YYDKDF (reference sequence). The CDR3 runs to 15 residues. The assay was immunoSEQ multiplex PCR, and TCRdb's table has in-frame clones only and misses some. The sample carries some 660,000 clones, approximately 89% recorded once. This same sample was also taken into another study, of human thymus T cells. From that paper: From resections taken during corrective heart surgery, the thymus tissue was obtained. Thymic and blood repertoires appeared to display a bias in their usage of V and J genes.

Sequenced sample: thymocytes. This rearrangement joins TRBV15 to TRBJ2-3; D might be TRBD2 (6 bases). This clonotype was sampled from a boy younger than two with a congenital heart defect. The DNA for the CDR3 is TGTGCCACCAGCAGAGATTCGGCTAGCGCAGATACGCAGTATTTT. It yields the protein CATSRDSASADTQYF.